The clone carrying this T cell receptor (beta chain) has only a few counts. Antigen unknown. The CDR3 has 15 amino acids. Trimming shortened V by 7 bases and J by 3 bases, and 16 bases separated the two germline ends. The germline V gene encodes CDR1 MNHEY and CDR2 SMNVEV (reference sequence). Investigators reverse transcribed all isolated RNA, so they sequenced expressed TCRB transcripts. The read count averaged about 3.57 million across naive, central memory and regulatory T cell samples. Assay: immunoSEQ multiplex PCR; the TCRdb copy retains only in-frame clones and omits some. Of around 600,000 clones listed, roughly 12% were seen once; the top ten hold 0.095% to 0.15%. The data were obtained in a study of beta chain features in type 1 diabetes. General study findings and limits: Researchers report that Type 1 diabetes patients had moderately but significantly shorter TCRB CDR3s across all four CD4+ subsets.

The sample taken for sequencing was naive CD4+ T cells from blood. This chain connects TRBV27 to TRBJ1-5; D is undetermined. This TCR was recovered from a man between 25 and 39 years old with type 1 diabetes. The CDR3 sequence: CASIRRPWINQPQHF. Here the CDR3 DNA reads TGTGCCAGCATTCGGCGACCGTGGATCAATCAGCCCCAGCATTTT.